The 2 T cell receptor beta chains listed next were all sequenced from one sample in a study of monozygotic twins with inflammatory bowel disease. TCRdb re-called the 5' RACE reads; every CDR3 protein appears as one record, without DNA. This listing includes around 370,000 distinct CDR3 sequences. The material sequenced was blood. Receptors originate from a human donor with ulcerative colitis or Crohn's disease, or a healthy co-twin of an affected twin (not recorded which).

This chain connects TRBV28 to TRBJ2-3. CDR3 size: 13 residues. Germline-derived CDR1 and CDR2 are MDHEN and SYDVKM. The CDR3 loop is CASSLKPTDTQYF.

The V call is TRBV5-1, the J call TRBJ2-5; absent DNA, TCRdb's TRBD2 call cannot be checked. The CDR3 has 14 amino acids. Germline V lookup: CDR1 SGHRS, CDR2 YFSETQ. The CDR3 here is CASSGGPTQETQYF.